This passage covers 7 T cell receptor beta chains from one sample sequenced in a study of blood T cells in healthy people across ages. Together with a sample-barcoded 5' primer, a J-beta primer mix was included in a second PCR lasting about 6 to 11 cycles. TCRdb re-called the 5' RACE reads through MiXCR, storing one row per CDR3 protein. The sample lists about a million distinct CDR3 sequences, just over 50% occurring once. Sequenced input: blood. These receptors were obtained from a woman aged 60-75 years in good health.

Here the CDR3 reads CASSLSAGRYAEAFF. CDR3 sequence (DNA): TGTGCCAGCAGTTTATCGGCCGGGCGGTACGCTGAAGCTTTCTTT. V and J are TRBV27 and TRBJ1-1; D remains ambiguous. The V gene lost 0 bases and the J gene lost 6 bases, with 14 bases spanning the gap. Germline CDR1 MNHEY, CDR2 SMNVEV (reference sequence). CDR3 length: 15 amino acids.

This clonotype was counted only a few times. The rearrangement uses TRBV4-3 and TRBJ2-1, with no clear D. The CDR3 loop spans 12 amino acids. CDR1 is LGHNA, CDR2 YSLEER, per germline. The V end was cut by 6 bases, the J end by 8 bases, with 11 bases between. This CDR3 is CASRLKTDEQFF. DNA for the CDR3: TGCGCCAGCAGACTTAAGACCGATGAGCAGTTCTTC.

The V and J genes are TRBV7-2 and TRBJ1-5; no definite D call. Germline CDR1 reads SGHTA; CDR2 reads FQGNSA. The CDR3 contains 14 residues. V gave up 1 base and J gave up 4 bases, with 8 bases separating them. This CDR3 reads CASSLVSLNQPQHF. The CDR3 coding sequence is TGTGCCAGCAGCTTAGTTTCGCTAAATCAGCCCCAGCATTTT. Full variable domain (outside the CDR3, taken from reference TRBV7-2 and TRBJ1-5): GAGVSQSPSNKVTEKGKDVELRCDPISGHTALYWYRQSLGQGLEFLIYFQGNSAPDKSGLPSDRFSAERTGGSVSTLTIQRTQQEDSAVYLCASSLVSLNQPQHFGDGTRLSIL.

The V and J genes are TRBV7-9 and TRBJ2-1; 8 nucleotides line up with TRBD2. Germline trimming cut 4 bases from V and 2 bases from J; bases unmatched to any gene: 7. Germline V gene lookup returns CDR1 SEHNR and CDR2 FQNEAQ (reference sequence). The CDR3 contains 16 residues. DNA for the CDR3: TGTGCCAGCAGCTCCGGGACTAGTTCAACCTACAATGAGCAGTTCTTC. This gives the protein CASSSGTSSTYNEQFF.

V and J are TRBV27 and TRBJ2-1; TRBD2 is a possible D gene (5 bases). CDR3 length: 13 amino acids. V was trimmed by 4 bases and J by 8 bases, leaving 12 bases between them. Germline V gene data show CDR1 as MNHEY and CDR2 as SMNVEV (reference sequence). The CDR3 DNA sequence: TGTGCCAGCAGTTGGAGAGGGAGCGATGAGCAGTTCTTC. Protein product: CASSWRGSDEQFF.

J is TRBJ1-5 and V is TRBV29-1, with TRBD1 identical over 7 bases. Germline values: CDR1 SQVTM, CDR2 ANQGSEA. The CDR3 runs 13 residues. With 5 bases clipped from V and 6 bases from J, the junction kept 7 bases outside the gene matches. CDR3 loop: CSVSTGAGQPQHF. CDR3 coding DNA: TGCAGCGTTTCTACAGGGGCGGGTCAGCCCCAGCATTTT.

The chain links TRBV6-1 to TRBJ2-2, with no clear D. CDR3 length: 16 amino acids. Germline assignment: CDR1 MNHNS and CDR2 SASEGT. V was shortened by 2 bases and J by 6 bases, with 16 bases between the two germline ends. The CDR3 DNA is TGTGCCAGCAGTGAACGTCCCCCCCAACGGGCCGGGGAGCTGTTTTTT. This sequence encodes CASSERPPQRAGELFF.